The 8 T cell receptor beta chains in this list originate from one sample, sequenced in a study of blood T cell repertoires in COVID-19. Some clones are missing from TCRdb's copy, which holds only in-frame ones; the method was immunoSEQ multiplex PCR. This table has roughly 68,000 clones, 88% appearing once. The sequenced material came from peripheral blood. Receptors were obtained from a man between 45 and 60 years old with acute or convalescent COVID-19.

This clone was picked up a small number of times. The rearrangement links TRBV2 to TRBJ2-5, with 8 bases fitting TRBD2. Trimming took 2 bases from V and 5 from J; bases not matched to a gene: 7. This CDR3 spans 15 amino acids. Germline-derived CDR1 and CDR2 are SNHLY and FYNNEI. CDR3 sequence (DNA): TGTGCCAGCAGTGAATTGTCGGGGGGGGACGAGACCCAGTACTTC. It encodes CASSELSGGDETQYF.

This chain connects TRBV9 to TRBJ2-1; a possible D gene is TRBD2 (5 bases). The CDR3 totals 15 residues. V was pared by 2 bases and J by 7 bases, with 16 bases between. The germline CDR1 and CDR2 sequences are SGDLS and YYNGEE. The CDR3 loop reads CASSVRTLGENEQFF. In DNA, the CDR3 is TGTGCCAGCAGCGTTAGGACGCTCGGGGAAAATGAGCAGTTCTTC. Combining the CDR3 with reference TRBV9 and TRBJ2-1 gives the whole variable domain DSGVTQTPKHLITATGQRVTLRCSPRSGDLSVYWYQQSLDQGLQFLIQYYNGEERAKGNILERFSAQQFPDLHSELNLSSLELGDSALYFCASSVRTLGENEQFFGPGTRLTVL.

The V and J genes are TRBV5-1 and TRBJ1-6; 8 bases match TRBD1. The CDR3 extends over 15 amino acids. Losses at the gene ends were 4 bases for V and 4 bases for J; bases not matched to a gene: 4. Germline loops: CDR1 SGHRS, CDR2 YFSETQ. CDR3 in amino acids: CASSVWTGYNSPLHF. The CDR3 DNA reads as TGCGCCAGCAGCGTTTGGACAGGGTATAATTCACCCCTCCACTTT.

The chain is built from TRBV5-1 and TRBJ2-5; 11 bases map to TRBD1. The germline V gene has CDR1 SGHRS and CDR2 YFSETQ. The V segment lost 7 bases and the J segment 5 bases; nucleotides outside the gene matches: 10. The length of the CDR3 is 15 residues. CDR3 in amino acids: CASSSGQGALETQYF. The CDR3 nucleotides are TGCGCCAGCTCCTCCGGACAGGGGGCGTTGGAGACCCAGTACTTC.

This clone was seen just once. This rearrangement joins TRBV10-1 to TRBJ1-4, with 9 nucleotides matching TRBD1. Germline CDR1 and CDR2: WNHNN and SYGVQD (reference sequence). The ends lost 5 bases at V and 0 bases at J; junction bases unmatched: 7. This CDR3 is built from 17 residues. CDR3 amino acids: CASSSGQGPATNEKLFF. CDR3 DNA: TGCGCCAGCAGTTCGGGACAGGGTCCGGCAACTAATGAAAAACTGTTTTTT.

The chain employs TRBV10-3 and TRBJ1-1; D is perhaps TRBD1 (5 bases). From germline, CDR1 is ENHRY and CDR2 SYGVKD. V dropped 6 bases and J dropped 0 bases, with 8 bases sitting between them. The CDR3 spans 13 residues. This CDR3 reads CAISQGLNTEAFF. The CDR3 DNA is TGTGCCATCAGCCAGGGTTTGAACACTGAAGCTTTCTTT.

The chain is built from TRBV6-1 and TRBJ1-5; D is possibly TRBD1 (6 bases). This CDR3 region has 16 residues. V shed 3 bases and J shed 1 base, with 13 bases lying between them. Germline V gene data show CDR1 as MNHNS and CDR2 as SASEGT. The DNA for the CDR3 is TGTGCCAGCAGTGAGCTCAGGGGACGGAGCAATCAGCCCCAGCATTTT. Translating it yields CASSELRGRSNQPQHF.

This chain joins TRBV29-1 and TRBJ2-1; D is possibly TRBD1 (6 bases). The germline V and J ends were trimmed by 4 bases and 3 bases, with 10 bases remaining between them. The CDR3 runs 13 residues. Per germline, CDR1 SQVTM and CDR2 ANQGSEA. As DNA, the CDR3 is TGCAGCGTTGTCCGGACAGACTACAATGAGCAGTTCTTC. Protein product: CSVVRTDYNEQFF.